The 23 T cell receptor beta chains below come from one sample, sequenced in a study of PD-1 and CTLA-4 blockade in melanoma. Clones were read by immunoSEQ multiplex PCR, and TCRdb kept only the in-frame ones, dropping some. This sample yields about 18,000 clones, of which under 85% are seen a single time; approximately 15% belongs to the top ten. The sample in question was CD8+ T cells from peripheral blood, obtained before anti-PD-1 treatment. Receptors originate from a human donor with melanoma.

The CDR3 here is CASSWDRGQDGELFF. CDR3 DNA: TGCGCCAGCAGCTGGGACAGGGGGCAAGACGGGGAGCTGTTTTTT. The chain is built from TRBV5-1 and TRBJ2-2, with 12 bases that match TRBD1. Trimming at V came to 3 bases and at J to 7 bases, leaving 4 bases not matched to a gene. The CDR3 is 15 amino acids. Germline V gene lookup returns CDR1 SGHRS and CDR2 YFSETQ.

The chain is built from TRBV3-1 (or the pseudogene TRBV3-2) and TRBJ2-7; no clear D gene. The CDR3 sequence is 13 residues long. V gave up 4 bases and J gave up 2 bases, with 9 bases separating them. CDR1 is LGHDT, CDR2 YNNKEL, per germline (reference sequence). CDR3 amino acids: CASSRRLAYEQYF. CDR3 nucleotides: TGTGCCAGCAGCCGTCGCTTAGCCTACGAGCAGTACTTC.

A few counts support this clone. The rearrangement uses TRBV4-1 and TRBJ1-1; 8 bases align to TRBD1. The germline V gene has CDR1 MGHRA and CDR2 YSYEKL. This CDR3 has 15 amino acids. The V gene end was trimmed by 0 bases and the J gene end by 1 base; junction bases not matched to a gene: 1. CDR3 region: CASSQDGTGNTEAFF. DNA for the CDR3: TGCGCCAGCAGCCAAGACGGGACAGGGAACACTGAAGCTTTCTTT.

This clone came up a few times. The rearrangement joins TRBV7-9 to TRBJ1-2; a weak D match, TRBD1 (6 bases). Germline values: CDR1 SEHNR, CDR2 FQNEAQ (reference sequence). This CDR3 contains 16 residues. V was clipped by 0 bases and J by 3 bases, with 14 bases between them. The CDR3 protein is CASSLATGNLYYGYTF. In DNA form, the CDR3 reads TGTGCCAGCAGCTTAGCCACAGGGAATCTCTACTATGGCTACACCTTC.

The CDR3 DNA reads TGTGCCAGCATGCCAACAGGGGGCGCTCACTATGGCTACACCTTC. The encoded protein is CASMPTGGAHYGYTF. This chain uses TRBV6-5 with TRBJ1-2; 9 bases fit TRBD1. Per the germline V gene, CDR1 is MNHEY and CDR2 is SVGAGI. The ends lost 7 bases at V and 3 bases at J; junction bases unmatched: 9. This CDR3 has 15 residues.

This chain connects TRBV30 to TRBJ1-5, with a possible D match to TRBD1 (5 bases). V shed 5 bases and J shed 4 bases, with 9 bases lying between them. The CDR3 has 12 amino acids. Germline CDR1 and CDR2: GTSNPN and SVGIG (reference sequence). The CDR3 loop is CAWGRGNQPQHF. For the CDR3, the DNA is TGTGCCTGGGGGAGGGGAAATCAGCCCCAGCATTTT.

The chain combines TRBV2 with TRBJ2-1; D is perhaps TRBD1 (5 bases). The CDR3 length is 16 residues. The germline gives CDR1 SNHLY, CDR2 FYNNEI. The V end was cut by 2 bases, the J end by 0 bases, with 11 bases between. DNA of the CDR3: TGTGCCAGCAGTGAAACGACAGTGAGCTCCTACAATGAGCAGTTCTTC. Amino acid sequence: CASSETTVSSYNEQFF.

In its sample, this clone was seen a few times. The J gene is TRBJ2-5, the V gene TRBV4-1; TRBD2 matches 11 bases. CDR1 MGHRA and CDR2 YSYEKL come from the germline V gene. Unmatched junction bases numbered 5, after V lost 0 bases and J lost 2 bases. This CDR3 spans 17 amino acids. The CDR3 nucleotides read TGCGCCAGCAGCCAAGAGACTAGCGGGGTGGTACAAGAGACCCAGTACTTC. This codes for CASSQETSGVVQETQYF.

The rearrangement joins TRBV7-9 to TRBJ1-3, with 8 bases matching TRBD1. The germline V gene has CDR1 SEHNR and CDR2 FQNEAQ (reference sequence). V trimming: 10 bases; J trimming: 2 bases; junction bases outside the gene matches: 10. The CDR3 runs to 15 residues. CDR3 DNA sequence: TGTGCCACCCCGGACAGGGAGAAGGCTGGAAACACCATATATTTT. This sequence encodes CATPDREKAGNTIYF.

By share, this clone counts as medium-sized. This chain uses TRBV5-1 with TRBJ2-7; D is uncertain. CDR1 and CDR2 from the germline V gene are SGHRS and YFSETQ. The CDR3 is made up of 14 amino acids. Trimming removed 0 bases from V and 5 bases from J, with 12 bases in between. The CDR3: CASSLVGFPHEQYF. The CDR3 coding sequence is TGCGCCAGCAGCTTGGTAGGGTTCCCCCACGAGCAGTACTTC.

CDR3 bases: TGTGCCAGCAGCGGCGTCAGGGGGGGCACTGAAGCTTTCTTT. As protein: CASSGVRGGTEAFF. The J gene is TRBJ1-1, the V gene TRBV5-4; the match to TRBD1 covers 7 bases. The CDR3 spans 14 residues. J gave up 4 bases and V 4 bases, and 7 bases lay outside the gene matches. The germline V gene encodes CDR1 SGHNT and CDR2 YYREEE (reference sequence).

The rearrangement uses TRBV9 and TRBJ1-1; D not certain. Germline-derived CDR1 and CDR2 are SGDLS and YYNGEE. CDR3 length: 14 residues. V lost 0 bases, J lost 0 bases, and 6 bases lay in between. The CDR3 loop is CASSVEGMNTEAFF. The CDR3 DNA follows: TGTGCCAGCAGCGTAGAAGGGATGAACACTGAAGCTTTCTTT.

The genes are TRBV7-6 and TRBJ2-7, with 10 positions matching TRBD1. The J segment lost 3 bases and the V segment lost 4 bases, leaving 6 bases of the junction unmatched. Germline CDR1 is SGHVS and CDR2 is FNYEAQ. The CDR3 totals 15 residues. CDR3 nucleotide sequence: TGTGCCAGCAGCTCTTGGACAGGGGGATTCTACGAGCAGTACTTC. Protein sequence: CASSSWTGGFYEQYF.

For this clone: An end of the junction does not agree with germline; a read error may underlie this. The V gene is TRBV24-1, the J gene TRBJ1-5, with D hard to call. The germline CDR1 and CDR2 sequences are KGHDR and SFDVKD. The CDR3 length is 13 residues. The CDR3 nucleotides read TGTGCCACGAGTGGGGAGGGCAATCAGCCCCAGCATTTT. Translating it yields CATSGEGNQPQHF.

The V call is TRBV12-3 or TRBV12-4, the J call TRBJ2-1; D may correspond to TRBD1 or TRBD2 (5 bases each). The length of the CDR3 is 13 residues. V lost 7 bases and J 7 bases, leaving 14 bases between the germline ends. In DNA form, the CDR3 reads TGTGCCAGCACCGGGACCGGGGTAAATGAGCAGTTCTTC. Its translation: CASTGTGVNEQFF.

This chain uses TRBV5-1 with TRBJ1-1; maybe TRBD1 (5 bases). The length of the CDR3 is 13 residues. V was trimmed by 8 bases and J by 6 bases, leaving 17 bases between them. Germline V lookup: CDR1 SGHRS, CDR2 YFSETQ. The CDR3: CASSPEGAPEAFF. The CDR3, as DNA: TGCGCCAGTTCTCCTGAAGGGGCTCCTGAAGCTTTCTTT.

This clone was recorded a few times. The chain is built from TRBV28 and TRBJ1-6; the D gene is possibly TRBD1 (5 bases). The V gene lost 5 bases and the J gene lost 7 bases, with 18 bases spanning the gap. This CDR3 has 16 residues. Germline CDR1 and CDR2: MDHEN and SYDVKM. The CDR3 DNA reads as TGTGCCAGCAGTCCCCTCAGTGGCAGGGTCAATTCACCCCTCCACTTT. Its protein is CASSPLSGRVNSPLHF.

This chain connects TRBV14 to TRBJ2-5; 9 bases align to TRBD2. CDR3 length: 15 amino acids. J was trimmed by 5 bases and V by 4 bases; bases with no gene match: 8. CDR1 and CDR2 from the germline V gene are SGHDN and FVKESK. The CDR3 coding sequence is TGTGCCAGCAGCCCAACAGCGGGAGGCGCGGAGACCCAGTACTTC. It yields the protein CASSPTAGGAETQYF.

The rearrangement uses TRBV2 and TRBJ1-5; D ambiguous. The V and J ends lost 3 bases and 0 bases respectively, with 12 bases between them. The CDR3 consists of 16 residues. Looked up from germline, CDR1 is SNHLY and CDR2 is FYNNEI. CDR3 amino acids: CASSDFVASSNQPQHF. Here the CDR3 DNA reads TGTGCCAGCAGTGATTTCGTGGCATCTAGCAATCAGCCCCAGCATTTT.

This clone was recorded a few times. Other DNA sequences in the same sample also yield this CDR3. This chain links TRBV7-9 with TRBJ2-1; D is unresolved. V was trimmed by 5 bases and J by 1 base, leaving 3 bases between them. Per the germline V gene, CDR1 is SEHNR and CDR2 is FQNEAQ (reference sequence). The CDR3 sequence is 12 residues long. CDR3 DNA: TGTGCCAGCAGCCTATCCTACAATGAGCAGTTCTTC. Amino acid sequence: CASSLSYNEQFF. Filled out from reference TRBV7-9 and TRBJ2-1, the complete variable domain reads DTGVSQNPRHKITKRGQNVTFRCDPISEHNRLYWYRQTLGQGPEFLTYFQNEAQLEKSRLLSDRFSAERPKGSFSTLEIQRTEQGDSAMYLCASSLSYNEQFFGPGTRLTVL.

By frequency in the sample, this clone is large. This chain links TRBV2 with TRBJ2-7; 7 positions agree with TRBD1. Germline loops: CDR1 SNHLY, CDR2 FYNNEI. V lost 3 bases, J lost 0 bases, and 2 bases stayed unmatched. This CDR3 is built from 14 residues. The DNA for the CDR3 is TGTGCCAGCAGTGACGGACAGGCCTCCTACGAGCAGTACTTC. This translates into CASSDGQASYEQYF. The whole variable domain, remainder taken from reference TRBV2 and TRBJ2-7, is EPEVTQTPSHQVTQMGQEVILRCVPISNHLYFYWYRQILGQKVEFLVSFYNNEISEKSEIFDDQFSVERPDGSNFTLKIRSTKLEDSAMYFCASSDGQASYEQYFGPGTRLTVT.

The rearrangement uses TRBV10-3 and TRBJ1-6; no clear D. Germline lookup yields CDR1 ENHRY and CDR2 SYGVKD. The CDR3 loop spans 15 amino acids. Trimming pared 3 bases from V and 8 bases from J, leaving 14 bases between. CDR3 sequence reads: CAISDLSVRDSPLHF. The CDR3 nucleotides read TGTGCCATCAGTGATCTTTCAGTGAGAGATTCACCCCTCCACTTT.

The gene calls are TRBV14 and TRBJ1-1; tentatively, D is TRBD1 (6 bases). V lost 6 bases to trimming and J lost 6 bases, with 8 bases between them. The CDR3 covers 11 residues. Germline values: CDR1 SGHDN, CDR2 FVKESK. Here the CDR3 reads CASRGGPEAFF. The CDR3 DNA reads as TGTGCCAGCAGGGGGGGGCCTGAAGCTTTCTTT.